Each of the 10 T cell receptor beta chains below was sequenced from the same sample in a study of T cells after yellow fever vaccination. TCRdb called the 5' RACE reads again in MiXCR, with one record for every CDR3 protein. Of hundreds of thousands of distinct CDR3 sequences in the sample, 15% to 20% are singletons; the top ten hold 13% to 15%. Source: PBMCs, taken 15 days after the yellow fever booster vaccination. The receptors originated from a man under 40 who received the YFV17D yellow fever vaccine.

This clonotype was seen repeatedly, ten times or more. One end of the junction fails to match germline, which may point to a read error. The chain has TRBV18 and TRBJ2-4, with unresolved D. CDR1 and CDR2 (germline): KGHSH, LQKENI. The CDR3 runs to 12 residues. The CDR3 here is CASSPRQGPSDF. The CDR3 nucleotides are TGTGCCAGCTCACCGCGACAAGGACCGTCGGACTTC.

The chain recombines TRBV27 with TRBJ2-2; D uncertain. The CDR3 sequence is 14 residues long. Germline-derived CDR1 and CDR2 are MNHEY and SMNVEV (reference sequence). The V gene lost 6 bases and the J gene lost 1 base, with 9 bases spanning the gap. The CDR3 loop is CASRSGWNTGELFF. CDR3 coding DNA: TGTGCCAGCAGGTCTGGGTGGAACACCGGGGAGCTGTTTTTT.

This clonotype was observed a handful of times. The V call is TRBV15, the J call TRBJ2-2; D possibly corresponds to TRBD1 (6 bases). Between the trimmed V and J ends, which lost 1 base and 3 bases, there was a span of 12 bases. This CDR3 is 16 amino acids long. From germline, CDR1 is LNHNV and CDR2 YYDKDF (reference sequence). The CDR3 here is CATSRAPGADTGELFF. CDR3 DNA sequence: TGTGCCACCAGCAGAGCCCCAGGGGCAGACACCGGGGAGCTGTTTTTT.

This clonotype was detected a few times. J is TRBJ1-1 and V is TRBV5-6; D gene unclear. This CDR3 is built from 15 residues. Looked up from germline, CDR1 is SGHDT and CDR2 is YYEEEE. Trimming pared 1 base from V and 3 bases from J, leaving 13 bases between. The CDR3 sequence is CASSLFSGGYTEAFF. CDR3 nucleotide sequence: TGTGCCAGCAGCTTGTTTTCTGGCGGGTACACTGAAGCTTTCTTT.

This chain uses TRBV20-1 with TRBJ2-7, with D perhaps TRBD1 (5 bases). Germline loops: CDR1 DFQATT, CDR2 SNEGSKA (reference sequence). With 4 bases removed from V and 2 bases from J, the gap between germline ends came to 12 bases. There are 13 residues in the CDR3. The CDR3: CSANGHVAYEQYF. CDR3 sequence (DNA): TGCAGTGCTAATGGACACGTGGCCTACGAGCAGTACTTC.

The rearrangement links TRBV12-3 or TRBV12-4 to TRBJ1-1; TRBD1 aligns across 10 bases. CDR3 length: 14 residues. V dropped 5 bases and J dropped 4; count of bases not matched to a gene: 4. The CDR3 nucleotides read TGTGCCAGCAGTCACCGGGACAGGGGCACTGAAGCTTTCTTT. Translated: CASSHRDRGTEAFF.

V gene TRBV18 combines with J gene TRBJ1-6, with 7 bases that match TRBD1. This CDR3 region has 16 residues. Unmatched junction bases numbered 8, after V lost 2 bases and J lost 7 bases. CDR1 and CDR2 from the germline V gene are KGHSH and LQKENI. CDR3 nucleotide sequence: TGTGCCAGCTCACCATTGAAGGGACAGCAGAATTCACCCCTCCACTTT. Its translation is CASSPLKGQQNSPLHF.

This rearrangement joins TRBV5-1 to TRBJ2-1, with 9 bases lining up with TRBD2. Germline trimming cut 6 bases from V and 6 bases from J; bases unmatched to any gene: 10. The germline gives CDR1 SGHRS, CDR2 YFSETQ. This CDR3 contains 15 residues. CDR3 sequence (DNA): TGCGCCAGCAAGCGTAGCGGGAGAGGTAGCAATGAGCAGTTCTTC. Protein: CASKRSGRGSNEQFF.

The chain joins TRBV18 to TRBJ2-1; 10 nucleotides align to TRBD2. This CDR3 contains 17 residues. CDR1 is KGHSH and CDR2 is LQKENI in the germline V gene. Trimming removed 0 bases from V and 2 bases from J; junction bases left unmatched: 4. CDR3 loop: CASSPPPSGRAYNEQFF. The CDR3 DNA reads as TGTGCCAGCTCACCACCGCCAAGCGGGAGGGCCTACAATGAGCAGTTCTTC.

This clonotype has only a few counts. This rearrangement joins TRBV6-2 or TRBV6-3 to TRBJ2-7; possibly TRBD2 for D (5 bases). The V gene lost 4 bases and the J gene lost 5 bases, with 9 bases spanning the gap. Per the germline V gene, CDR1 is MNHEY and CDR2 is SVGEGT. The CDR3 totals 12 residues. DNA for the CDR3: TGTGCCAGCAGTTTCGGGGTTCACGAGCAGTACTTC. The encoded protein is CASSFGVHEQYF.